Included here is one TCR beta chain sequence, with context. Its specificity is unknown. The library tagged individual cDNA molecules with unique molecular identifiers. Original handling: Samples ranged from roughly 20,000 to 750,000 TCRs, with a median of approximately 91,000. TCRdb passed the RACE reads through MiXCR, listing each CDR3 protein once. TCRdb's processing, not the study's, gives the V and J calls here. The data hold 99,000 or so distinct CDR3 sequences, with nearly 35% observed a single time. The germline V and J ends were trimmed by 2 bases and 6 bases, with 18 bases remaining between them. The CDR3 sequence is 16 residues long. This sample's time point: patch test 3, about 24 weeks after DPC sensitization. Treatment specified: therapeutic diphenylcyclopropenone sensitization with weekly scalp DPC. Ahead of applying each patch test, blood was sampled. The data were taken from a study of human T cells and chemical hapten exposure.

General study points: In comparison with controls, expanded TCRs gave rise to a significantly larger number of large CDR3 similarity clusters.

The sample was whole blood, taken in connection with sensitization to the hapten diphenylcyclopropenone (DPC). The chain employs TRBV12-3 or TRBV12-4 and TRBJ2-3; a possible D gene is TRBD1 (7 bases). The receptor was derived from a man aged 35 to 55 with alopecia areata. Some clones in this sample may be carry-over from other donors' samples. CDR3 residues: CASSLYRGGGDDTQYF. The CDR3 nucleotides are TGTGCCAGCAGTTTATATCGCGGAGGGGGCGACGATACGCAGTATTTT.